Listed below are T cell receptor beta chains from one sample, sequenced in a study of cytomegalovirus exposure and HLA in healthy donors. Method: immunoSEQ multiplex PCR; TCRdb's copy keeps in-frame clones and lacks some. Of 160,000 or so clones in the sample, approximately 79% are singletons; the top ten hold less than 8%. Input material: PBMCs. Every receptor here comes from a middle-aged man in good health and CMV-seropositive. Both conserved end residues are part of each CDR3. Each record gives: D gene, CDR3 length, V gene, clone size, J gene, CDR3 DNA, CDR3 protein. The D gene is left open where the match is weak. Clone size is stated in some rows and not others, as once, few, many or a class when expanded.

d_gene: .; len: 14; v_gene: TRBV9; abundance: .; j_gene: TRBJ1-3; CDR3nt: TGTGCCAGCAGCGTGACAGGCTCTGGAAACACCATATATTTT; CDR3aa: CASSVTGSGNTIYF
d_gene: .; len: 12; v_gene: TRBV6-1; abundance: few; j_gene: TRBJ1-1; CDR3nt: TGTGCCAGCAGTGACCGGCGGACTGAAGCTTTCTTT; CDR3aa: CASSDRRTEAFF
d_gene: .; len: 13; v_gene: TRBV6-5; abundance: once; j_gene: TRBJ1-2; CDR3nt: TGTGCCAGCAGTGCGGGACGGACCTATGGCTACACCTTC; CDR3aa: CASSAGRTYGYTF
d_gene: TRBD1; len: 17; v_gene: TRBV7-9; abundance: once; j_gene: TRBJ1-1; CDR3nt: TGTTCCAGCAGCTACGGAGAGGGGGCGCGGGCGAACACTGAAGCTTTCTTT; CDR3aa: CSSSYGEGARANTEAFF
d_gene: TRBD2; len: 14; v_gene: TRBV19; abundance: .; j_gene: TRBJ2-2; CDR3nt: TGTGCCAGTAGCCCCGGACTAGCTCCCGGGGAGCTGTTTTTT; CDR3aa: CASSPGLAPGELFF
d_gene: TRBD2; len: 16; v_gene: TRBV28; abundance: .; j_gene: TRBJ2-1; CDR3nt: TGTGCCAGCAGCCCGGGACTAGCGCCTTACTACAATGAGCAGTTCTTC; CDR3aa: CASSPGLAPYYNEQFF
d_gene: TRBD1; len: 14; v_gene: TRBV28; abundance: .; j_gene: TRBJ2-7; CDR3nt: TGTGCCAGCAGTTTTTCCGGGACAGTCTACGAGCAGTACTTC; CDR3aa: CASSFSGTVYEQYF
d_gene: .; len: 11; v_gene: TRBV6-6; abundance: once; j_gene: TRBJ2-7; CDR3nt: TGTGCCAGCAGTTCTCACTTCGAGCAGTACTTC; CDR3aa: CASSSHFEQYF
d_gene: .; len: 13; v_gene: TRBV28; abundance: .; j_gene: TRBJ2-5; CDR3nt: TGTGCCAGCACCAAGACACCTATAGAGACCCAGTACTTC; CDR3aa: CASTKTPIETQYF
d_gene: TRBD1; len: 15; v_gene: TRBV5-1; abundance: .; j_gene: TRBJ1-5; CDR3nt: TGCGCCAGCAGCTTGGGGGGGACAGGGAATCAGCCCCAGCATTTT; CDR3aa: CASSLGGTGNQPQHF
d_gene: .; len: 13; v_gene: TRBV11-1; abundance: .; j_gene: TRBJ2-7; CDR3nt: TGTGCCAGCAGCTTAGGGGAGGCCTACGAGCAGTACTTC; CDR3aa: CASSLGEAYEQYF
d_gene: TRBD1; len: 16; v_gene: TRBV28; abundance: .; j_gene: TRBJ1-1; CDR3nt: TGTGCCAGCACCGGGACAGGGCGACTCATGAACACTGAAGCTTTCTTT; CDR3aa: CASTGTGRLMNTEAFF
d_gene: TRBD2; len: 17; v_gene: TRBV4-2; abundance: .; j_gene: TRBJ2-3; CDR3nt: TGTGCCAGCAGCCAAGAACCTAGCGGGAGTAGCACAGATACGCAGTATTTT; CDR3aa: CASSQEPSGSSTDTQYF
d_gene: TRBD2; len: 14; v_gene: TRBV9; abundance: .; j_gene: TRBJ2-7; CDR3nt: TGTGCCAGCAGCGTAGATGGGGCGGGAGGCCCGGTAGAATTC; CDR3aa: CASSVDGAGGPVEF
d_gene: .; len: 17; v_gene: TRBV5-1; abundance: few; j_gene: TRBJ1-2; CDR3nt: TGCGCCAGCAGCCCAGGCCGTCAGCCCGGAGGGGTTTATGGCTACACCTTC; CDR3aa: CASSPGRQPGGVYGYTF
d_gene: TRBD2; len: 15; v_gene: TRBV6-1; abundance: few; j_gene: TRBJ2-7; CDR3nt: TGTGCCAGCAGTGAAGTGGCTGGGACTAAGGGCGAGCAGTACTTC; CDR3aa: CASSEVAGTKGEQYF
d_gene: .; len: 15; v_gene: TRBV11-2; abundance: .; j_gene: TRBJ2-7; CDR3nt: TGTGCCAGCAGCTTGGTCACCTTATTAACTCACGAGCAGTACTTC; CDR3aa: CASSLVTLLTHEQYF
d_gene: .; len: 14; v_gene: TRBV5-1; abundance: once; j_gene: TRBJ1-2; CDR3nt: TGCGCCAGCAGCTACAGGACAGACTCCTATGGCTACACCTTC; CDR3aa: CASSYRTDSYGYTF
d_gene: .; len: 13; v_gene: TRBV5-1; abundance: few; j_gene: TRBJ1-5; CDR3nt: TGCGCCAGCAGCTTGGGTCCCGATCAGCCCCAGCATTTT; CDR3aa: CASSLGPDQPQHF
d_gene: .; len: 14; v_gene: TRBV7-3; abundance: .; j_gene: TRBJ2-3; CDR3nt: TGTGCCAGCAGCAAAATCTTTAGCACAGATACGCAGTATTTT; CDR3aa: CASSKIFSTDTQYF
d_gene: .; len: 15; v_gene: TRBV11-3; abundance: .; j_gene: TRBJ1-4; CDR3nt: TGTGCCAGCAGCTTAGGTCCAGGGAAAGGCGAAAAACTGTTTTTT; CDR3aa: CASSLGPGKGEKLFF
d_gene: TRBD1; len: 13; v_gene: TRBV6-5; abundance: .; j_gene: TRBJ1-4; CDR3nt: TGTGCCAGCAGACAGGGGATTAATGAAAAACTGTTTTTT; CDR3aa: CASRQGINEKLFF
d_gene: TRBD1; len: 14; v_gene: TRBV2; abundance: .; j_gene: TRBJ2-2; CDR3nt: TGTGCCAGCAGCGCGACAGGGAGCACCGGGGAGCTGTTTTTT; CDR3aa: CASSATGSTGELFF
d_gene: TRBD2; len: 15; v_gene: TRBV7-3; abundance: .; j_gene: TRBJ2-1; CDR3nt: TGTGCCAGCAGCCCTGGACTAGCGGGACTCAATGAGCAGTTCTTC; CDR3aa: CASSPGLAGLNEQFF
d_gene: .; len: 15; v_gene: TRBV6-5; abundance: .; j_gene: TRBJ2-7; CDR3nt: TGTGCCAGCAGTCCTCATAGCGGCCTCGCATACGAGCAGTACTTC; CDR3aa: CASSPHSGLAYEQYF
d_gene: .; len: 15; v_gene: TRBV7-8; abundance: few; j_gene: TRBJ1-5; CDR3nt: TGTGCCAGCAGCTTTCAAGCGGTGGGCAATCAGCCCCAGCATTTT; CDR3aa: CASSFQAVGNQPQHF
d_gene: .; len: 14; v_gene: TRBV5-1; abundance: .; j_gene: TRBJ2-1; CDR3nt: TGCGCCAGCAGCTTGACGGAGAGCTACAATGAGCAGTTCTTC; CDR3aa: CASSLTESYNEQFF
d_gene: .; len: 12; v_gene: TRBV29-1; abundance: few; j_gene: TRBJ2-1; CDR3nt: TGCAGCGTGGGGGCGGGACAGAATGAGCAGTTCTTC; CDR3aa: CSVGAGQNEQFF
d_gene: .; len: 15; v_gene: TRBV5-4; abundance: .; j_gene: TRBJ1-2; CDR3nt: TGTGCCAGCAGCTTTAGGGGCGTTGATCACTATGGCTACACCTTC; CDR3aa: CASSFRGVDHYGYTF
d_gene: TRBD2; len: 16; v_gene: TRBV6-5; abundance: .; j_gene: TRBJ2-1; CDR3nt: TGTGCCAGCAGTTTTAGCGGGAGGGTGGCCTACAATGAGCAGTTCTTC; CDR3aa: CASSFSGRVAYNEQFF
d_gene: TRBD2; len: 14; v_gene: TRBV28; abundance: .; j_gene: TRBJ2-1; CDR3nt: TGTGCCAGCAGTTTCCTAGCGGGAGAGTGGGAGCAGTTCTTC; CDR3aa: CASSFLAGEWEQFF
d_gene: .; len: 15; v_gene: TRBV7-9; abundance: .; j_gene: TRBJ2-7; CDR3nt: TGTGCCAGCAGTCCGGGACTGACAGACGTTAGCGAGCAGTACTTC; CDR3aa: CASSPGLTDVSEQYF
d_gene: .; len: 13; v_gene: TRBV28; abundance: .; j_gene: TRBJ1-2; CDR3nt: TGTGCCAGCAGTTCGACAGCATTCTATGGCTACACCTTC; CDR3aa: CASSSTAFYGYTF
d_gene: .; len: 11; v_gene: TRBV20-1; abundance: few; j_gene: TRBJ2-1; CDR3nt: TGCAGTGCTAGTATAAACAATGAGCAGTTCTTC; CDR3aa: CSASINNEQFF
d_gene: .; len: 13; v_gene: TRBV11-3; abundance: .; j_gene: TRBJ2-3; CDR3nt: TGTGCCAGCAGGACTACTAGCACAGATACGCAGTATTTT; CDR3aa: CASRTTSTDTQYF
d_gene: TRBD1; len: 16; v_gene: TRBV7-8; abundance: .; j_gene: TRBJ2-7; CDR3nt: TGTGCCAGCAGCTTATTCCCCGGGACAGGGAGGGGCGAGCAGTACTTC; CDR3aa: CASSLFPGTGRGEQYF
d_gene: TRBD1; len: 13; v_gene: TRBV11-3; abundance: .; j_gene: TRBJ2-1; CDR3nt: TGTGCCAGCAGCTTATGGGGACAGGGGGTAGGGTTCTTC; CDR3aa: CASSLWGQGVGFF
d_gene: TRBD2; len: 13; v_gene: TRBV18; abundance: .; j_gene: TRBJ2-7; CDR3nt: TGTGCCAGCTCACTGGGGGGGAGTTACGAGCAGTACTTC; CDR3aa: CASSLGGSYEQYF
d_gene: .; len: 17; v_gene: TRBV19; abundance: .; j_gene: TRBJ1-2; CDR3nt: TGTGCCAGTAGTATAACGGGGGGGCCCAGGTCTAACTATGGCTACACCTTC; CDR3aa: CASSITGGPRSNYGYTF
d_gene: TRBD1; len: 15; v_gene: TRBV18; abundance: .; j_gene: TRBJ1-1; CDR3nt: TGTGCCAGCTCACCAACAGGGGATGGGTACACTGAAGCTTTCTTT; CDR3aa: CASSPTGDGYTEAFF
d_gene: TRBD2; len: 12; v_gene: TRBV30; abundance: .; j_gene: TRBJ2-1; CDR3nt: TGTGCCTGGACTAGCGGGAGCAATGAGCAGTTCTTC; CDR3aa: CAWTSGSNEQFF
d_gene: .; len: 18; v_gene: TRBV27; abundance: .; j_gene: TRBJ2-6; CDR3nt: TGTGCCAGCAGTTTATGGGGGCGGGAGCGCTCTGGGGCCAACGGCCTGACTTTC; CDR3aa: CASSLWGRERSGANGLTF
d_gene: .; len: 14; v_gene: TRBV25-1; abundance: .; j_gene: TRBJ1-2; CDR3nt: TGTGCCAGCAGTGAATTTCTGGGAGGTCATGGCTACACCTTC; CDR3aa: CASSEFLGGHGYTF
d_gene: .; len: 14; v_gene: TRBV7-9; abundance: .; j_gene: TRBJ2-2; CDR3nt: TGTGCCAGCAGCGCGGGAACGAACACCGGGGAGCTGTTTTTT; CDR3aa: CASSAGTNTGELFF
d_gene: .; len: 12; v_gene: TRBV6-1; abundance: .; j_gene: TRBJ2-1; CDR3nt: TGTGCCACAGCCGTCGGGTGGAATGAGCAGTTCTTC; CDR3aa: CATAVGWNEQFF
d_gene: .; len: 13; v_gene: TRBV5-1; abundance: .; j_gene: TRBJ2-2; CDR3nt: TGCGCCAGCAGCTTGGAATTAACCGGGGAGCTGTTTTTT; CDR3aa: CASSLELTGELFF
d_gene: .; len: 14; v_gene: TRBV4-1; abundance: .; j_gene: TRBJ2-2; CDR3nt: TGCGCCAGCAGCCCCGGGACACACACCGGGGAGCTGTTTTTT; CDR3aa: CASSPGTHTGELFF
d_gene: .; len: 14; v_gene: TRBV29-1; abundance: .; j_gene: TRBJ1-2; CDR3nt: TGCAGCGTTGAAGAACTACGGACAGTCTATGGCTACACCTTC; CDR3aa: CSVEELRTVYGYTF
d_gene: .; len: 12; v_gene: TRBV5-6; abundance: few; j_gene: TRBJ2-7; CDR3nt: TGTGCCAGCAGACAGAACTCCTACGAGCAGTACTTC; CDR3aa: CASRQNSYEQYF
d_gene: .; len: 14; v_gene: TRBV7-9; abundance: .; j_gene: TRBJ2-5; CDR3nt: TGTGCCAGCAGCTTAAAAACGGGCCAAGAGACCCAGTACTTC; CDR3aa: CASSLKTGQETQYF
d_gene: .; len: 14; v_gene: TRBV7-3; abundance: .; j_gene: TRBJ2-1; CDR3nt: TGTGCCAGCAGCTTACGCGCAGGGGAAAATGAGCAGTTCTTC; CDR3aa: CASSLRAGENEQFF
d_gene: .; len: 14; v_gene: TRBV7-9; abundance: once; j_gene: TRBJ2-7; CDR3nt: TGTGCCAGCAGCTCCTTTGGGGAGCTTTACGAGCAGTACTTC; CDR3aa: CASSSFGELYEQYF
d_gene: TRBD2; len: 14; v_gene: TRBV19; abundance: .; j_gene: TRBJ2-7; CDR3nt: TGTGCCAGTAGCCAGACAGTAGCGGGAGGGGAGCAGTACTTC; CDR3aa: CASSQTVAGGEQYF
d_gene: .; len: 14; v_gene: TRBV27; abundance: .; j_gene: TRBJ2-2; CDR3nt: TGTGCCAGCAGTCTCGGACTACATACCGGGGAGCTGTTTTTT; CDR3aa: CASSLGLHTGELFF
d_gene: TRBD2; len: 15; v_gene: TRBV7-2; abundance: .; j_gene: TRBJ2-1; CDR3nt: TGTGCCAGCACCCAATCTAGCGGGAGTGGGTATGAGCAGTTCTTC; CDR3aa: CASTQSSGSGYEQFF
d_gene: TRBD1; len: 14; v_gene: TRBV5-8; abundance: .; j_gene: TRBJ2-7; CDR3nt: TGTGCCAGCAGCTTGGGGGACAGCTCCTACGAGCAGTACTTC; CDR3aa: CASSLGDSSYEQYF
d_gene: TRBD1; len: 16; v_gene: TRBV7-2; abundance: .; j_gene: TRBJ2-7; CDR3nt: TGTGCCAGCAGCTCGGGAACGGGACAGGGGGGGAACGAGCAGTACTTC; CDR3aa: CASSSGTGQGGNEQYF
d_gene: .; len: 13; v_gene: TRBV6-4; abundance: .; j_gene: TRBJ2-3; CDR3nt: TGTGCCAGCAGTGACAGGGGGACAGATACGCAGTATTTT; CDR3aa: CASSDRGTDTQYF